The 18 T cell receptor beta chains below all came from one sample that was sequenced in a study of OX40 agonist ivuxolimab in advanced cancers. The repertoire was sequenced with immunoSEQ multiplex PCR; TCRdb's copy has only in-frame clones and lacks some. This sample yields over 60,000 clones, of which 82% are seen a single time; roughly 6.8% belongs to the top ten. The sequences come from CD4+ or CD8+ T cells sorted from blood, collected in a trial of the OX40 agonist ivuxolimab. These receptor sequences come from an adult with an advanced solid tumor such as melanoma, head and neck, liver or kidney cancer.

The chain is built from TRBV30 and TRBJ2-3; D unresolved. Germline CDR1 is GTSNPN and CDR2 is SVGIG (reference sequence). This CDR3 has 11 amino acids. V was shortened by 3 bases and J by 5 bases, with 6 bases between the two germline ends. CDR3 in DNA: TGTGCCTGGAGCCGAGGAGATACGCAGTATTTT. As protein: CAWSRGDTQYF.

The CDR3 nucleotides read TGTGCCAGCAGGGACAGGGGACCCATCGAGGTCTATGGCTACACCTTC. Amino acids: CASRDRGPIEVYGYTF. V usage is TRBV2 and J usage is TRBJ1-2; 9 nucleotides line up with TRBD1. Germline CDR1 reads SNHLY; CDR2 reads FYNNEI. The CDR3 has 16 amino acids. The ends lost 6 bases at V and 4 bases at J; junction bases unmatched: 12.

In its sample, this clone was seen once. This chain's CDR3 is CASSQEGPGTADYEQYF. The DNA of the CDR3 is TGTGCCAGCAGCCAAGAAGGCCCCGGGACAGCTGACTACGAGCAGTACTTC. This chain uses TRBV4-2 with TRBJ2-7, with 7 bases identical to TRBD1. CDR3 length: 17 amino acids. Germline lookup yields CDR1 LGHNA and CDR2 YNFKEQ. Losses at the gene ends were 0 bases for V and 3 bases for J; bases not matched to a gene: 11.

The J gene is TRBJ2-1, the V gene TRBV5-6; D is ambiguous. Deletions cut 4 bases from V and 9 bases from J, with 14 bases between. Germline-derived CDR1 and CDR2 are SGHDT and YYEEEE. This CDR3 comprises 13 residues. CDR3 sequence: CASSLMWSIEQFF. The CDR3 coding sequence is TGTGCCAGCAGCCTGATGTGGAGTATTGAGCAGTTCTTC.

The chain recombines TRBV11-3 with TRBJ1-4, with D perhaps TRBD1 (5 bases). Germline V gene data show CDR1 as SGHNT and CDR2 as YENEEA. Deletions cut 3 bases from V and 2 bases from J, with 22 bases between. The CDR3 sequence is 19 residues long. In DNA form, the CDR3 reads TGTGCCAGCAGCTTTCTATTGAGGTGGGACCCCGGGACTAATGAAAAACTGTTTTTT. Protein product: CASSFLLRWDPGTNEKLFF.

This clone appeared once. The chain recombines TRBV28 with TRBJ1-2; 10 bases agree with TRBD1. V lost 1 base and J lost 1; bases outside the gene matches: 18. The germline V gene has CDR1 MDHEN and CDR2 SYDVKM. The CDR3 extends over 21 amino acids. CDR3 sequence: CASSLSSGVGTGDRGNYGYTF. In DNA form, the CDR3 reads TGTGCCAGCAGTTTATCTTCCGGGGTGGGGACAGGGGACAGAGGTAACTATGGCTACACCTTC.

This chain connects TRBV5-4 to TRBJ2-1, with TRBD2 identical over 7 bases. The CDR3 loop spans 16 amino acids. V shed 5 bases, J shed 6 bases, and the junction held 14 bases outside the gene matches. Germline V gene data show CDR1 as SGHNT and CDR2 as YYREEE (reference sequence). The CDR3 spells CASSMERGGRFNEQFF. The CDR3 bases are TGTGCCAGCAGTATGGAGAGGGGAGGGAGATTCAATGAGCAGTTCTTC.

This clone was recorded once. This rearrangement joins TRBV5-4 to TRBJ1-2, with D uncertain. From germline, CDR1 is SGHNT and CDR2 YYREEE (reference sequence). CDR3 size: 12 residues. Deletions cut 5 bases from V and 8 bases from J, with 13 bases between. CDR3 bases: TGTGCCAGCAGAGGAGGGCTGGAGGGCTACACCTTC. It encodes CASRGGLEGYTF. Variable domain in full (rest from reference TRBV5-4 and TRBJ1-2): ETGVTQSPTHLIKTRGQQVTLRCSSQSGHNTVSWYQQALGQGPQFIFQYYREEENGRGNFPPRFSGLQFPNYSSELNVNALELDDSALYLCASRGGLEGYTFGSGTRLTVV.

CDR3 in amino acids: CASSLSNGGTGELFF. CDR3 in DNA: TGTGCCAGCAGCTTGTCAAATGGAGGAACCGGGGAGCTGTTTTTT. The genes are TRBV7-6 and TRBJ2-2; D might be TRBD2 (5 bases). The germline CDR1 and CDR2 sequences are SGHVS and FNYEAQ. With 3 bases removed from V and 5 bases from J, the gap between germline ends came to 13 bases. The CDR3 has 15 residues.

The rearrangement uses TRBV27 and TRBJ1-4, with 11 bases lining up with TRBD1. Germline-derived CDR1 and CDR2 are MNHEY and SMNVEV (reference sequence). V shed 10 bases, J shed 6 bases, and the junction held 4 bases outside the gene matches. The CDR3 is made up of 13 amino acids. CDR3 protein: CATRGQGDEKLFF. The DNA for the CDR3 is TGTGCCACCAGGGGACAGGGGGATGAAAAACTGTTTTTT.

J is TRBJ1-2 and V is TRBV2; TRBD1 is a possible D gene (5 bases). The germline gives CDR1 SNHLY, CDR2 FYNNEI. This CDR3 is built from 12 residues. V lost 2 bases to trimming and J lost 13 bases, with 14 bases between them. CDR3 DNA: TGTGCCAGCAGTGAAAGGGTGGCAGGGTCCACCTTC. It yields the protein CASSERVAGSTF. Complete variable domain (other parts from reference TRBV2 and TRBJ1-2): EPEVTQTPSHQVTQMGQEVILRCVPISNHLYFYWYRQILGQKVEFLVSFYNNEISEKSEIFDDQFSVERPDGSNFTLKIRSTKLEDSAMYFCASSERVAGSTFGSGTRLTVV.

V usage is TRBV7-8 and J usage is TRBJ1-4, with D possibly TRBD1 on 5 matching bases. Germline V lookup: CDR1 SGHVS, CDR2 FQNEAQ. Trimming cost V 5 bases and J 0 bases, with 7 bases left between them. The CDR3 loop spans 14 amino acids. CDR3 nucleotide sequence: TGTGCCAGCAGCCGGGGCTCAACTAATGAAAAACTGTTTTTT. It translates to CASSRGSTNEKLFF.

The CDR3, as DNA: TGCGCCAGCAGCCCCGGGGACAGGGCTGAAGATACGCAGTATTTT. This gives the protein CASSPGDRAEDTQYF. The chain uses TRBV5-1 and TRBJ2-3; 9 bases line up with TRBD1. The CDR3 is made up of 15 amino acids. The junction had 8 bases not matched to a gene; V was cut back by 4 bases and J by 5 bases. The germline V gene encodes CDR1 SGHRS and CDR2 YFSETQ.

Here the CDR3 reads CASSIFLSRITMNTEAFF. CDR3 DNA: TGTGCCAGTAGTATTTTTTTGAGTCGGATTACGATGAACACTGAAGCTTTCTTT. J is TRBJ1-1 and V is TRBV19; D remains ambiguous. The CDR3 sequence is 18 residues long. Germline V gives CDR1 LNHDA, CDR2 SQIVND (reference sequence). V was cut by 3 bases and J by 0 bases, with 20 bases left in between.

The chain combines TRBV9 with TRBJ2-3, with 7 bases that match TRBD2. The germline gives CDR1 SGDLS, CDR2 YYNGEE. With V trimmed by 3 bases and J by 7 bases, 2 bases remained unmatched. This CDR3 region has 12 residues. The CDR3 DNA sequence: TGTGCCAGCAGCGGACTAGCAAATACGCAGTATTTT. It yields the protein CASSGLANTQYF.

The CDR3 loop reads CASSFTGLQETQYF. As DNA, the CDR3 is TGTGCCAGCAGCTTTACGGGCTTACAAGAGACCCAGTACTTC. The chain couples TRBV11-1 to TRBJ2-5; D remains unclear. V was clipped by 3 bases and J by 2 bases, with 10 bases between them. CDR3 size: 14 residues. Germline assignment: CDR1 SGHAT and CDR2 FQDESV (reference sequence). The full variable domain, its missing parts supplied by reference TRBV11-1 and TRBJ2-5, is EAEVAQSPRYKITEKSQAVAFWCDPISGHATLYWYRQILGQGPELLVQFQDESVVDDSQLPKDRFSAERLKGVDSTLKIQPAELGDSAMYLCASSFTGLQETQYFGPGTRLLVL.

The chain joins TRBV28 to TRBJ1-1, with TRBD1 as a possible D gene (5 bases). V was cut by 3 bases and J by 10 bases, with 12 bases left in between. Germline V gives CDR1 MDHEN, CDR2 SYDVKM. CDR3 length equals 12 residues. DNA of the CDR3: TGTGCCAGCAGTTTTCAGGGTGACGGAGCTTTCTTT. This gives the protein CASSFQGDGAFF. Together with reference TRBV28 and TRBJ1-1, the CDR3 gives the full variable domain: DVKVTQSSRYLVKRTGEKVFLECVQDMDHENMFWYRQDPGLGLRLIYFSYDVKMKEKGDIPEGYSVSREKKERFSLILESASTNQTSMYLCASSFQGDGAFFGQGTRLTVV.

This CDR3 is CASSLGNQETQYF. In DNA, the CDR3 is TGTGCCAGCTCACTGGGTAACCAAGAGACCCAGTACTTC. The chain has TRBV18 and TRBJ2-5; no clear D. V lost 4 bases and J lost 0, with 6 bases in between. Germline V gives CDR1 KGHSH, CDR2 LQKENI. The CDR3 has 13 amino acids.